One and the same sample provided the 29 T cell receptor beta chains below, sequenced in a study of spatial heterogeneity in lung cancer. Via MiXCR, TCRdb re-called the 5' RACE reads, giving one row per CDR3 protein. The table records 40,000 to 45,000 distinct CDR3 sequences, approximately 7% of them present only once. Sample time point: sample taken at primary tumor resection. The authors sequenced whole RNA from tumor, nontumor lung or frozen PBMC without sorting. The input for sequencing was PBMCs, taken at surgery. These receptors all come from a female donor with early-stage non-small cell lung cancer.

This clonotype occurred many times. This sequence joins TRBV6-5 and TRBJ2-7; maybe TRBD2 (5 bases). CDR1 is MNHEY, CDR2 SVGAGI, per germline. The CDR3 covers 13 residues. Trimming left V 0 bases short and J 4 bases short, with 7 bases between. Here the CDR3 reads CASSYSGEYEQYF. Here the CDR3 DNA reads TGTGCCAGCAGTTACTCCGGGGAGTACGAGCAGTACTTC.

This clonotype was seen many times. The chain uses TRBV20-1 and TRBJ2-3; 9 nucleotides line up with TRBD2. The germline gives CDR1 DFQATT, CDR2 SNEGSKA (reference sequence). The CDR3 runs 15 residues. The junction had 6 bases not matched to a gene; V was cut back by 0 bases and J by 5 bases. CDR3 in DNA: TGCAGTGCTAGAGACCCTAGCGGGGTAGGAGATACGCAGTATTTT. Protein sequence: CSARDPSGVGDTQYF.

This clonotype showed up just a few times. The V and J genes are TRBV18 and TRBJ1-1; possibly TRBD1 for D (6 bases). Germline CDR1 KGHSH, CDR2 LQKENI. This CDR3 region has 17 residues. The germline V and J ends were trimmed by 3 bases and 1 base, with 18 bases remaining between them. The CDR3 loop reads CASSPYPRGLRNTEAFF. The CDR3 bases are TGTGCCAGCTCACCGTACCCGCGGGGGCTTCGGAACACTGAAGCTTTCTTT.

In this sample, this clonotype turned up many times. V gene TRBV12-3 or TRBV12-4 combines with J gene TRBJ2-7; D possibly corresponds to TRBD2 (6 bases). The CDR3 extends over 15 amino acids. V shed 6 bases and J shed 1 base, with 16 bases lying between them. CDR3 nucleotide sequence: TGTGCCAGCAGACCTGATGGGGGGATTTCCTACGAGCAGTACTTC. It translates to CASRPDGGISYEQYF.

This clonotype was counted at least ten times. The chain is built from TRBV7-2 and TRBJ2-3, with a tentative D call TRBD2 (6 bases). Germline CDR1 reads SGHTA; CDR2 reads FQGNSA. The length of the CDR3 is 16 residues. V was trimmed by 5 bases and J by 2 bases, leaving 17 bases between them. The CDR3 DNA is TGTGCCAGCAGCCCCGGGGGACGGGGTAACACAGATACGCAGTATTTT. Its protein is CASSPGGRGNTDTQYF.

The chain carries TRBV6-1 and TRBJ1-2; 8 bases align to TRBD1. Germline V gene lookup returns CDR1 MNHNS and CDR2 SASEGT. V shed 5 bases and J 2 bases; nucleotides not matched to a gene: 4. CDR3 length: 14 residues. CDR3 nucleotide sequence: TGTGCCAGCAGTCCAGGGGGCCCCAACTATGGCTACACCTTC. Translating it yields CASSPGGPNYGYTF.

CDR3 loop: CASNPRRTGIYEQYF. In nucleotides, the CDR3 is TGCGCCAGCAACCCTAGAAGGACAGGGATTTACGAGCAGTACTTC. V is TRBV23-1 and J is TRBJ2-7; 8 nucleotides agree with TRBD1. TRBV23-1 is an ORF; its function is uncertain. V lost 7 bases, J lost 4 bases, and 12 bases stayed unmatched. This CDR3 is built from 15 residues.

The V gene is TRBV5-1, the J gene TRBJ2-3, with D possibly matching TRBD1 (6 bases). Trimming stripped 3 bases from V and 1 base from J, with 12 bases between. This CDR3 contains 15 residues. Per the germline V gene, CDR1 is SGHRS and CDR2 is YFSETQ. CDR3 protein: CASSSRTAGTDTQYF. The CDR3 DNA is TGCGCCAGCAGCTCGCGGACAGCCGGCACAGATACGCAGTATTTT.

This clonotype was observed a few times. The J gene is TRBJ2-1, the V gene TRBV12-3 or TRBV12-4; D is unclear. The CDR3 has 14 amino acids. V was pared by 0 bases and J by 5 bases, with 8 bases between. CDR3 region: CASSLALPHNEQFF. The CDR3 DNA follows: TGTGCCAGCAGTTTAGCGCTTCCTCACAATGAGCAGTTCTTC.

The table lists this clonotype with many counts. V is TRBV4-1 and J is TRBJ2-2; D is perhaps TRBD2 (6 bases). This CDR3 is 18 amino acids long. Germline lookup yields CDR1 MGHRA and CDR2 YSYEKL. V lost 1 base to trimming and J lost 4 bases, with 19 bases between them. CDR3: CASSQVGGRRRRTGELFF. The CDR3 coding sequence is TGCGCCAGCAGCCAAGTAGGAGGGCGGCGACGTCGCACCGGGGAGCTGTTTTTT.

The gene calls are TRBV3-1 and TRBJ2-1, with a tentative D call TRBD2 (6 bases). CDR1 is LGHDT and CDR2 is YNNKEL in the germline V gene (reference sequence). The CDR3 contains 16 residues. V was pared by 1 base and J by 7 bases, with 17 bases between. DNA for the CDR3: TGTGCCAGCAGCCAAGGGCTGGTCGGGGGTGAGAATGAGCAGTTCTTC. This translates into CASSQGLVGGENEQFF.

Many counts were recorded for this clonotype. This rearrangement joins TRBV12-3 or TRBV12-4 to TRBJ2-7; D might be TRBD2 (5 bases). The CDR3 runs to 14 residues. V lost 6 bases, J lost 2 bases, and 14 bases lay in between. CDR3 sequence reads: CASSPPVGAYEQYF. The CDR3 coding sequence is TGTGCCAGCAGCCCCCCCGTGGGAGCCTACGAGCAGTACTTC.

The V and J genes are TRBV20-1 and TRBJ2-5, with 10 bases fitting TRBD1. This CDR3 contains 13 residues. With V trimmed by 5 bases and J by 4 bases, 4 bases remained unmatched. Germline CDR1 reads DFQATT; CDR2 reads SNEGSKA (reference sequence). This CDR3 reads CSAPDRGRETQYF. For the CDR3, the DNA is TGCAGTGCTCCGGACAGGGGGAGAGAGACCCAGTACTTC.

This sequence joins TRBV7-9 and TRBJ2-5; tentatively, D is TRBD2 (6 bases). V lost 5 bases and J lost 5, with 12 bases in between. This CDR3 region has 13 residues. Germline lookup yields CDR1 SEHNR and CDR2 FQNEAQ (reference sequence). In nucleotides, the CDR3 is TGTGCCAGCAGCCCCGGGGGACCGGAGACCCAGTACTTC. It codes for CASSPGGPETQYF.

Ten or more counts support this clonotype. An end of the junction differs from the germline gene, which may be a read error. The chain combines TRBV3-1 with TRBJ1-1; D not certain. The CDR3 consists of 11 residues. From germline, CDR1 is LGHDT and CDR2 YNNKEL (reference sequence). The CDR3 DNA reads as TGTGCCAGCAGCCAAGTTGGCTCTCCGCGCTTT. It encodes CASSQVGSPRF.

This clonotype was observed at least ten times. The gene calls are TRBV7-9 and TRBJ1-2, with D unresolved. V was shortened by 5 bases and J by 2 bases, with 12 bases between the two germline ends. Germline values: CDR1 SEHNR, CDR2 FQNEAQ (reference sequence). The CDR3 covers 14 residues. CDR3 sequence: CASSESGGNYGYTF. The DNA for the CDR3 is TGTGCCAGCAGCGAGTCGGGAGGGAACTATGGCTACACCTTC.

This clonotype was counted a few times. The V call is TRBV27, the J call TRBJ2-5; a possible D gene is TRBD2 (7 bases). The V and J ends lost 2 bases and 1 base respectively, with 23 bases between them. Germline V gene sequence: CDR1 MNHEY, CDR2 SMNVEV (reference sequence). CDR3 length: 19 amino acids. The CDR3 spells CASSLMSLTVAGAQETQYF. CDR3 nucleotides: TGTGCCAGCAGTTTAATGAGTCTTACGGTGGCGGGGGCCCAAGAGACCCAGTACTTC.

The chain combines TRBV9 with TRBJ2-7; D is undetermined. Per the germline V gene, CDR1 is SGDLS and CDR2 is YYNGEE. Trimming took 4 bases from V and 4 from J, leaving 15 bases between them. The CDR3 has 14 amino acids. CDR3 region: CASSTDVRLYEQYF. CDR3 nucleotides: TGTGCCAGCAGCACAGACGTACGGTTATACGAGCAGTACTTC.

This clonotype was counted ten times or more. The J gene is TRBJ2-5, the V gene TRBV11-2, with TRBD2 matching over 8 bases. CDR3 length: 16 amino acids. The V segment lost 4 bases and the J segment 2 bases; nucleotides outside the gene matches: 9. Germline CDR1 is SGHAT and CDR2 is FQNNGV. Here the CDR3 DNA reads TGTGCCAGCAGCTCGGGGGGGCTAGCGACACAAGAGACCCAGTACTTC. It translates to CASSSGGLATQETQYF.

The chain links TRBV5-1 to TRBJ2-5, with a possible D match to TRBD1 (5 bases). The CDR3 extends over 13 amino acids. Germline values: CDR1 SGHRS, CDR2 YFSETQ. The ends were cut back, 3 bases at V and 5 bases at J, with 11 bases in the middle. The CDR3 spells CASSSAGSETQYF. CDR3 sequence (DNA): TGCGCCAGCAGCTCCGCAGGGTCGGAGACCCAGTACTTC.

The chain is built from TRBV18 and TRBJ1-3; no definite D call. The germline CDR1 and CDR2 sequences are KGHSH and LQKENI. V lost 2 bases to trimming and J lost 1 base, with 6 bases between them. The CDR3 is 14 amino acids. CDR3 coding DNA: TGTGCCAGCTCACCAGAGTTGTCTGGAAACACCATATATTTT. Translated, it gives CASSPELSGNTIYF.

Ten or more counts support this clonotype. The rearrangement links TRBV7-2 to TRBJ1-2, with D possibly being TRBD1 (6 bases). The germline gives CDR1 SGHTA, CDR2 FQGNSA. V shed 0 bases and J shed 11 bases, with 13 bases lying between them. This CDR3 comprises 13 residues. CDR3 region: CASSLALRGGYTF. The CDR3 DNA is TGTGCCAGCAGCTTAGCGCTCAGGGGCGGGTACACCTTC.

With regard to this clonotype: A read error is possible here, since a much larger clone lies one base away. The chain has TRBV28 and TRBJ2-2, with TRBD2 as a possible D gene (5 bases). The germline gives CDR1 MDHEN, CDR2 SYDVKM. The CDR3 loop spans 11 amino acids. The CDR3 DNA reads as TGTGCCAGCAGTTTTGCCGGGGTGCTGTTTTTT. This encodes CASSFAGVLFF.

This clonotype is deemed medium-sized (0.01 to 0.1%). The chain carries TRBV6-5 and TRBJ1-1; 7 nucleotides align to TRBD1. The J segment lost 5 bases and the V segment lost 0 bases, leaving 3 bases of the junction unmatched. The V gene's germline CDR1 is MNHEY and CDR2 SVGAGI. CDR3 length equals 14 residues. The CDR3 region is CASSYSKGATEAFF. The CDR3 coding sequence is TGTGCCAGCAGTTACTCAAAGGGGGCAACTGAAGCTTTCTTT.

This clonotype was picked up many times. The CDR3 nucleotides are TGTGCCAGCAGTTACACGTGGAGGACCCCCAATTCACCCCTCCACTTT. This translates into CASSYTWRTPNSPLHF. The chain employs TRBV6-5 and TRBJ1-6; D remains ambiguous. This CDR3 is 16 amino acids long. Germline V CDR1 and CDR2: MNHEY, SVGAGI. The V gene lost 2 bases and the J gene lost 7 bases, with 15 bases spanning the gap.

This clonotype was counted many times. The rearrangement uses TRBV29-1 and TRBJ1-6; unclear D gene. This CDR3 contains 13 residues. CDR1 is SQVTM, CDR2 ANQGSEA, per germline. The V gene lost 7 bases and the J gene lost 3 bases, with 10 bases spanning the gap. Here the CDR3 reads CSGRESYNSPLHF. The CDR3 DNA reads TGCAGCGGCCGGGAGAGCTATAATTCACCCCTCCACTTT.

CDR3 sequence: CASSLRGEVQYF. As DNA, the CDR3 is TGCGCCAGCAGCTTGCGTGGGGAGGTTCAGTACTTC. The chain employs TRBV5-1 and TRBJ2-4, with D possibly matching TRBD2 (6 bases). In germline, CDR1 is SGHRS, CDR2 YFSETQ. Trimming pared 1 base from V and 11 bases from J, leaving 10 bases between. This CDR3 comprises 12 residues.

This clonotype was detected only a few times. CDR3 residues: CASSPLGEGDSPLHF. DNA for the CDR3: TGTGCCAGCAGCCCCCTCGGGGAAGGGGATTCACCCCTCCACTTT. The chain recombines TRBV14 with TRBJ1-6; a weak D match, TRBD1 (5 bases). This CDR3 has 15 residues. V was shortened by 4 bases and J by 8 bases, with 15 bases between the two germline ends. Germline V lookup: CDR1 SGHDN, CDR2 FVKESK.

The V and J genes are TRBV14 and TRBJ2-3; D may be TRBD2 (5 bases). Trimming took off 5 bases at V and 6 bases at J, with 18 bases between the two ends. Per germline, CDR1 SGHDN and CDR2 FVKESK. The CDR3 has 15 residues. The DNA for the CDR3 is TGTGCCAGCAGCAAAAGGGCAGGAGGCGGGGATACGCAGTATTTT. It codes for CASSKRAGGGDTQYF.